The present T cell receptor (beta chain) was sequenced within a study of shared clonotypes between healthy human individuals (dated by TCRdb to 2020 to 2022). With regard to the full study: A couple of women and a few men aged 18 to 49 years were included in the cohort. The study deeply sequenced blood TCR repertoires of about 5 healthy adults to estimate repertoire size and the extent of clonotype sharing between individuals. Libraries were prepared and TCR repertoires were sequenced by different laboratories using diverse techniques, in order to increase sequencing depth and limit assay-specific biases. Per donor, leukapheresis produced somewhere between about 0.94 and 10 billion PBMCs.

Using the deep immunoSEQ assay, TCR CDR3 regions were amplified from genomic DNA by multiplex PCR. Genomic DNA extracted from each cell subset was distributed evenly over all wells of several immunoSEQ 96-well plates, and each plate served as one replicate. For unsorted PBMC, 250 to 350 ng genomic DNA, equal to 30,000 or so T cell genomes, was loaded into each replicate PCR. Unsorted PBMC genomic DNA was sequenced across ten immunoSEQ deep assay plates. Purified libraries were measured with a Qubit 3.0 fluorometer, size-checked on a Bioanalyzer 2100, and measured again with the KAPA Library Quantification kit. Each immunoSEQ 96-well plate was sequenced on its own single-read 150-cycle Illumina NextSeq 550 flow cell. Per the source publication's procedure: The immunoSEQ output contained only junctional sequences without quality scores, so filtering could not match that applied to full-length reads. Sequences were annotated with PyIR, a Python wrapper for IgBLAST v1.9, and V/J genes and CDR3 were assigned using IMGT germline references. Reads were filtered out if the reads had weak V/J assignments (E-value above 1e-6), no CDR3, stop codons, out-of-frame junctions, or ambiguous translated residues. A V3J clonotype was defined by an identical inferred V gene, J gene, and CDR3 amino acid sequence. To compute the percentage overlap between repertoires, the number of shared unique clonotypes was divided by the size of the smaller repertoire. RTK rarefaction, the Chao1 estimator, and Recon v2.1 estimates of unobserved clonotypes were used to assess repertoire richness. TCRdb carries this immuneACCESS record with in-frame sequences only. Its versions omit some clonotypes, under half of them owing to an unresolved V gene in the studies checked, with the rest unexplained. V and J calls and clone size come straight from that table; D and trimming were deduced from the DNA. Across this sample there are hundreds of thousands of clones, with over 60% seen only once. Together, the top ten hold 9.5% to 15% of the sample.

Broader findings and caveats from the paper: Sampling was limited to blood, and TCR repertoires in tissue likely differ from TCR repertoires in blood. The genetic and exposure-history diversity represented was limited by the small number of donors. Pairwise subsampling led to the expectation that sequencing depth would affect the degree of clonotype sharing among donors.

The CDR3 has 18 amino acids, counting the end cysteine and phenylalanine. Only CDR3 DNA is held: 54 bases, read in frame from base 1. CDR1 and CDR2 are drawn from the germline V gene (reference sequence): MNHEY, SMNVEV. Germline trimming amounts to 3 bases on V and 4 bases on J, with 16 as the count of junction bases outside the gene matches. The donors were healthy, HIV-negative adults who had no recently reported acute infections or vaccinations. Only Caucasian adults living in Nashville, Tennessee, USA were represented among the donors. For unsorted samples, about 90 million PBMCs were counted and genomic DNA was extracted with the QIAamp DNA Blood Mini kit. Blood was obtained by leukapheresis, after which PBMCs were separated by Ficoll-Histopaque density gradient centrifugation and cryopreserved in liquid nitrogen vapor phase. As concerns this clone: Its antigen remains undetermined. The record has no base qualities; no much larger clone is one base away.

Source material: PBMCs. The receptor's source is a woman aged 40-49 years in good health. Some clones in this sample may be carry-over from other donors' samples. The rearranged chain carries TRBV27 and TRBJ2-5, with 8 bases in between that match TRBD2. In nucleotide form, the sequence is TGTGCCAGCAGTTTTACGTTTATTTCGGGGCTAGCGGGAGAGACCCAGTACTTC. Its translation reads: CASSFTFISGLAGETQYF.